The next 16 T cell receptor beta chains were all read from a single sample in a study of T cell responses to AZD1222 COVID-19 vaccine. Libraries were prepared by immunoSEQ multiplex PCR; TCRdb keeps only in-frame clonotypes and omits some of them. The sample contains tens of thousands of clones, around four fifths of which appear only once. This specimen was peripheral blood, taken on day 0 of MenACWY control vaccination. Source of these receptors: an adult in good health.

The chain has TRBV7-8 and TRBJ1-1; D not resolved. The length of the CDR3 is 13 residues. From germline, CDR1 is SGHVS and CDR2 FQNEAQ. The germline V and J ends were trimmed by 2 bases and 1 base, with 5 bases remaining between them. The CDR3 DNA sequence: TGTGCCAGCAGCTTAAAGAGGAACACTGAAGCTTTCTTT. Translated: CASSLKRNTEAFF.

Here the CDR3 reads CASSDRDSYTEAFF. Written as DNA, the CDR3 is TGTGCCAGTAGTGACCGGGACAGTTACACTGAAGCTTTCTTT. The chain recombines TRBV19 with TRBJ1-1; 7 bases line up with TRBD1. V shed 5 bases, J shed 3 bases, and the junction held 6 bases outside the gene matches. Germline assignment: CDR1 LNHDA and CDR2 SQIVND (reference sequence). CDR3 length: 14 amino acids.

This clone has a single count. The rearrangement joins TRBV29-1 to TRBJ1-1; D is undetermined. This CDR3 contains 13 residues. Germline V lookup: CDR1 SQVTM, CDR2 ANQGSEA. Trimming stripped 7 bases from V and 2 bases from J, with 14 bases between. The CDR3 spells CSASGSGNTEAFF. As DNA, the CDR3 is TGCAGCGCTTCCGGATCGGGTAACACTGAAGCTTTCTTT.

This clone was seen only once. At the DNA level, this CDR3 is encoded by other sequences in the same sample as well. The V call is TRBV5-6, the J call TRBJ1-6, with TRBD1 identical over 8 bases. Looked up from germline, CDR1 is SGHDT and CDR2 is YYEEEE. The CDR3 runs to 14 residues. J was trimmed by 9 bases and V by 4 bases; bases with no gene match: 6. The CDR3 sequence is CASSLTGGGSPLHF. CDR3 nucleotide sequence: TGTGCCAGCAGCCTTACAGGGGGGGGTTCACCCCTCCACTTT.

This clone showed up just once. The DNA of the CDR3 is TGTGCCATCAGCCCACTGGGGGCCGACTATGGCTACACCTTC. Translated, it gives CAISPLGADYGYTF. This chain links TRBV10-3 with TRBJ1-2; D perhaps matches TRBD1 (6 bases). Germline CDR1 and CDR2: ENHRY and SYGVKD. Trimming shortened V by 6 bases and J by 3 bases, and 14 bases separated the two germline ends. This CDR3 region has 14 residues.

The V call is TRBV24-1, the J call TRBJ1-1, with D hard to call. Germline values: CDR1 KGHDR, CDR2 SFDVKD. Trimming shortened V by 0 bases and J by 3 bases, and 4 bases separated the two germline ends. The CDR3 loop spans 13 amino acids. The CDR3 nucleotides read TGTGCCACCAGTGATTTGGGGGACACTGAAGCTTTCTTT. It yields the protein CATSDLGDTEAFF.

For the CDR3, the DNA is TGCGCCAGCAGCTTGGACGGGAGCACCTCCTACAATGAGCAGTTCTTC. This encodes CASSLDGSTSYNEQFF. The chain recombines TRBV5-1 with TRBJ2-1, with a weak D call TRBD2 (6 bases). The CDR3 sequence is 16 residues long. With 0 bases removed from V and 0 bases from J, the gap between germline ends came to 10 bases. Per the germline V gene, CDR1 is SGHRS and CDR2 is YFSETQ. The full variable domain, completed using reference TRBV5-1 and TRBJ2-1, is KAGVTQTPRYLIKTRGQQVTLSCSPISGHRSVSWYQQTPGQGLQFLFEYFSETQRNKGNFPGRFSGRQFSNSRSEMNVSTLELGDSALYLCASSLDGSTSYNEQFFGPGTRLTVL.

As for this clone: Relative to the germline gene, one junction end is altered; a read error may explain this. V usage is TRBV6-5 and J usage is TRBJ1-1, with D possibly TRBD1 on 5 matching bases. This CDR3 comprises 12 residues. Germline V gene data show CDR1 as MNHEY and CDR2 as SVGAGI. CDR3 DNA: TGTGCCAGCAGTCCCCCGGGGGTCAGGGCCTCTTTT. It is translated as CASSPPGVRASF.

The chain couples TRBV6-5 to TRBJ1-2; D gene ambiguous. This CDR3 comprises 13 residues. Trimming took off 7 bases at V and 0 bases at J, with 9 bases between the two ends. CDR1 and CDR2 (germline): MNHEY, SVGAGI. In DNA, the CDR3 is TGTGCCAGCACTAGGGCGGCTAACTATGGCTACACCTTC. The encoded protein is CASTRAANYGYTF.

Concerning this clone: The sample carries other DNA sequences with the same CDR3. The chain recombines TRBV24-1 with TRBJ2-5, with D maybe TRBD1 (5 bases). Germline CDR1 is KGHDR and CDR2 is SFDVKD. The CDR3 is 12 residues long. V dropped 9 bases and J dropped 4 bases, with 11 bases sitting between them. The CDR3: CATSKGPETQYF. The CDR3 nucleotides are TGTGCCACCTCAAAGGGGCCAGAGACCCAGTACTTC.

The chain is built from TRBV18 and TRBJ1-4; no definite D call. CDR3 length: 16 residues. Trimming removed 3 bases at V and 5 bases at J, with 16 bases between. Per the germline V gene, CDR1 is KGHSH and CDR2 is LQKENI. Here the CDR3 DNA reads TGTGCCAGCTCACCGCCGGGTACTCCGTTCAATGAAAAACTGTTTTTT. This encodes CASSPPGTPFNEKLFF.

This clone was picked up many times. This chain uses TRBV3-1 (or the pseudogene TRBV3-2) with TRBJ2-7; 9 bases are shared with TRBD2. The CDR3 runs to 17 residues. V dropped 0 bases and J dropped 4; count of bases not matched to a gene: 10. In germline, CDR1 is LGHDT, CDR2 YNNKEL (reference sequence). CDR3 bases: TGTGCCAGCAGCCAAGATAAGGAGCGGGGGGCGCCTTACGAGCAGTACGTC. Protein product: CASSQDKERGAPYEQYV.

The CDR3 sequence: CASSQSPLQRNEQFF. CDR3 sequence (DNA): TGTGCCAGCAGCCAGAGCCCTCTACAGCGCAATGAGCAGTTCTTC. The rearrangement uses TRBV9 and TRBJ2-1; D is unclear. CDR1 is SGDLS, CDR2 YYNGEE, per germline. There are 15 residues in the CDR3. The V end was cut by 4 bases, the J end by 6 bases, with 17 bases between.

This chain connects TRBV14 to TRBJ2-7; TRBD1 is a possible D gene (5 bases). Germline V lookup: CDR1 SGHDN, CDR2 FVKESK. The V and J ends lost 4 bases and 7 bases respectively, with 14 bases between them. The CDR3 spans 13 residues. CDR3 sequence (DNA): TGTGCCAGCAGCCTATGGGGCTTACGAGAGCAGTACTTC. Protein product: CASSLWGLREQYF. The full variable domain, in which reference TRBV14 and TRBJ2-7 provide the parts outside the CDR3, is EAGVTQFPSHSVIEKGQTVTLRCDPISGHDNLYWYRRVMGKEIKFLLHFVKESKQDESGMPNNRFLAERTGGTYSTLKVQPAELEDSGVYFCASSLWGLREQYFGPGTRLTVT.

As for this clone: At one boundary the junction diverges from the germline segment, which might be a read error. This chain uses TRBV7-9 with TRBJ1-1; D gene ambiguous. This CDR3 is 13 amino acids long. The germline V gene has CDR1 SEHNR and CDR2 FQNEAQ (reference sequence). The chain's CDR3 is CASTLGGNTEAFF. Here the CDR3 DNA reads TGTGCCAGCACCTTAGGAGGTAACACTGAAGCTTTCTTT.

This chain uses TRBV19 with TRBJ2-7, with D possibly being TRBD1 (5 bases). Trimming removed 1 base at V and 6 bases at J, with 10 bases between. The CDR3 contains 13 residues. Germline-derived CDR1 and CDR2 are LNHDA and SQIVND (reference sequence). CDR3 in DNA: TGTGCCAGTAGTATAGTTAGGGGCGGCGAGCAGTACTTC. Protein product: CASSIVRGGEQYF.